These T cell receptor beta chains were read from a single sample in a study of blood T cell repertoires in COVID-19. Data came from immunoSEQ multiplex PCR; TCRdb stores just in-frame clones and leaves some out. The repertoire consists of almost 55,000 clones, with roughly 84% occurring once and the leading ten covering over 7.5%. The sequencing input was peripheral blood. The receptor source for this set is a man aged 50 to 59 with active COVID-19. Each CDR3 is given with its conserved first and last residue. Each record gives: D gene, J gene, V gene, clone size, CDR3 protein, CDR3 DNA. D genes are given only for firm matches. Size is stated for part of the rows, as once, few or many counts, or as a class when the clone is expanded.

TRBD2 TRBJ2-7 TRBV19 - CASSRTGTSGTYEQYF TGTGCCAGTAGTCGAACCGGGACTAGCGGGACTTACGAGCAGTACTTC
TRBD1 TRBJ1-2 TRBV7-9 - CASSFAGQDYGYTF TGTGCCAGCAGCTTTGCTGGACAGGACTATGGCTACACCTTC
- TRBJ1-5 TRBV29-1 - CSVGGSNQPQHF TGCAGCGTGGGAGGTAGCAATCAGCCCCAGCATTTT
- TRBJ2-3 TRBV7-2 - CASSLQRNTDTQYF TGTGCCAGCAGCTTACAGCGGAACACAGATACGCAGTATTTT
TRBD1 TRBJ2-1 TRBV5-1 once CASSPGQGVDEQFF TGCGCCAGCAGCCCCGGACAGGGAGTCGATGAGCAGTTCTTC
- TRBJ2-5 TRBV10-3 - CAISDPHPGQETQYF TGTGCCATCAGTGACCCCCACCCCGGGCAAGAGACCCAGTACTTC
- TRBJ1-1 TRBV5-6 - CASSLVGAMNTEAFF TGTGCCAGCAGCTTGGTAGGGGCCATGAACACTGAAGCTTTCTTT
- TRBJ1-2 TRBV6-2/TRBV6-3 - CASSSDSSYGYTF TGTGCCAGCAGTTCGGACAGTTCCTATGGCTACACCTTC
TRBD1 TRBJ2-3 TRBV19 - CASSIADRGRTDTQYF TGTGCCAGTAGTATAGCTGACAGGGGGCGCACAGATACGCAGTATTTT
- TRBJ2-5 TRBV19 few CASSIGLLAGETQYF TGTGCCAGTAGTATTGGTCTTCTAGCCGGGGAGACCCAGTACTTC
TRBD1 TRBJ2-5 TRBV6-2/TRBV6-3 - CASSYAGQGPETQYF TGTGCCAGCAGTTACGCGGGACAGGGGCCCGAGACCCAGTACTTC
TRBD2 TRBJ2-7 TRBV24-1 - CATSDPSAGGHYEQYF TGTGCCACCAGTGATCCATCAGCGGGAGGCCACTACGAGCAGTACTTC
- TRBJ2-5 TRBV7-2 once CASSRGGRETQYF TGTGCCAGCAGCCGCGGTGGAAGAGAGACCCAGTACTTC
TRBD2 TRBJ2-3 TRBV7-2 - CASSQGLAGSTDTQYF TGTGCCAGCAGCCAGGGACTAGCGGGGAGCACAGATACGCAGTATTTT
- TRBJ2-7 TRBV27 - CASSHTIGRGGTEQYF TGTGCCAGCAGTCACACAATTGGGAGGGGGGGGACCGAGCAGTACTTC
TRBD1 TRBJ2-6 TRBV24-1 - CASSSGTGVSGANVLTF TGTGCCTCAAGTTCCGGGACAGGTGTCTCTGGGGCCAACGTCCTGACTTTC
TRBD1 TRBJ1-2 TRBV28 - CASSLTGAGYGYTF TGTGCCAGCAGTCTAACAGGGGCCGGCTATGGCTACACCTTC
- TRBJ2-7 TRBV6-2/TRBV6-3 once CASSLRTYEQYF TGTGCCAGCAGCCTGCGAACCTACGAGCAGTACTTC
- TRBJ2-7 TRBV6-5 - CASGTPYEQYF TGTGCCAGCGGGACACCCTACGAGCAGTACTTC
TRBD2 TRBJ2-3 TRBV3-1/TRBV3-2 - CASSLPSGGLSSTDTQYF TGTGCCAGCAGCCTGCCTAGCGGGGGGCTATCTAGCACAGATACGCAGTATTTT
TRBD2 TRBJ2-7 TRBV7-2 - CASRGGRQGHEQYF TGTGCCAGCCGCGGCGGGAGGCAGGGCCACGAGCAGTACTTC
- TRBJ2-7 TRBV28 - CASSLNRVSSYEQYF TGTGCCAGCAGTTTAAATCGGGTGAGCTCCTACGAGCAGTACTTC
TRBD1 TRBJ1-5 TRBV30 - CAWSVQGASNQPQHF TGTGCCTGGAGTGTACAGGGGGCTAGCAATCAGCCCCAGCATTTT
TRBD1 TRBJ1-5 TRBV28 - CASSLGTGVTQPQHF TGTGCCAGCAGTTTAGGGACAGGGGTAACTCAGCCCCAGCATTTT
- TRBJ1-2 TRBV5-4 - CASSLKGVWGYTF TGTGCCAGCAGCTTAAAGGGAGTCTGGGGCTACACCTTC
- TRBJ1-5 TRBV24-1 - CATSQTNSNQPQHF TGTGCCACCAGCCAAACTAATAGCAATCAGCCCCAGCATTTT
TRBD2 TRBJ2-7 TRBV7-9 - CASSLAGTSGGLSYEQYF TGTGCCAGCAGCTTAGCGGGGACTAGCGGGGGCCTTTCCTACGAGCAGTACTTC
TRBD1 TRBJ1-1 TRBV28 - CASSLSPTGTRSEAFF TGTGCCAGCAGTCTATCTCCGACAGGGACTCGTTCCGAAGCTTTCTTT
- TRBJ1-1 TRBV19 - CASSIIPGDTEAFF TGTGCCAGTAGTATAATACCGGGGGACACTGAAGCTTTCTTT
- TRBJ1-2 TRBV29-1 - CSVEGQRVYGYTF TGCAGCGTTGAGGGCCAGAGAGTCTATGGCTACACCTTC
TRBD1 TRBJ2-7 TRBV28 - CASSSQTGGKYEQYF TGTGCCAGCAGTTCCCAGACAGGGGGCAAGTACGAGCAGTACTTC
TRBD1 TRBJ2-7 TRBV28 once CASTDNEGASYEQYF TGTGCCAGTACGGACAATGAGGGGGCCTCCTACGAGCAGTACTTC
TRBD1 TRBJ1-1 TRBV5-6 - CATTQGAMNTEAFF TGTGCCACCACCCAGGGGGCGATGAACACTGAAGCTTTCTTT